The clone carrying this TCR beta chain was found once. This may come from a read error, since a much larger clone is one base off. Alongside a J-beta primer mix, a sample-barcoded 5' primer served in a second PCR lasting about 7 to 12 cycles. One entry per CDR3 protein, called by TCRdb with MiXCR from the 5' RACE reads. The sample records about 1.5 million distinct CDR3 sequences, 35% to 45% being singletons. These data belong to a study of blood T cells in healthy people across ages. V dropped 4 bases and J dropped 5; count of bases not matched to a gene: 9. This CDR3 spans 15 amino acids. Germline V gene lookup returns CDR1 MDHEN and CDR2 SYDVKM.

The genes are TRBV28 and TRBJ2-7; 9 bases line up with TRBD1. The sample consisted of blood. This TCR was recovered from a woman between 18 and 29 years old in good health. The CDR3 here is CASSSPTGGGDEQYF. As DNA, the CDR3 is TGTGCCAGCAGTTCCCCCACAGGGGGCGGGGACGAGCAGTACTTC.